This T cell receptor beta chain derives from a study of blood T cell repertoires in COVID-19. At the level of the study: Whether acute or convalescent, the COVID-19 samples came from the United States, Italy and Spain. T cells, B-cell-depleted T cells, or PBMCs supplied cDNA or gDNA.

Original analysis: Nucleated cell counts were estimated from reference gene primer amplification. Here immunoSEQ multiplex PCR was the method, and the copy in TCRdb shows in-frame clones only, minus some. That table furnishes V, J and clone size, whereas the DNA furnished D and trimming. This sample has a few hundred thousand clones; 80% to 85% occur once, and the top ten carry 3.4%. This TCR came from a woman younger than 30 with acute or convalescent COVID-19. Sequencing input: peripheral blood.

This CDR3 reads CSASGTGVSQPQHF. In nucleotides, the CDR3 is TGCAGTGCTAGTGGGACAGGGGTAAGTCAGCCCCAGCATTTT. V and J are TRBV20-1 and TRBJ1-5; 10 bases map to TRBD1. The CDR3 has 14 amino acids. The ends lost 3 bases at V and 6 bases at J; junction bases unmatched: 5. The germline V gene has CDR1 DFQATT and CDR2 SNEGSKA (reference sequence).